A selection of T cell receptor beta chains follows, all from one sample in a study of shared clonotypes between healthy human individuals. Some clones are missing from TCRdb's copy, which holds only in-frame ones; the method was immunoSEQ multiplex PCR. The table shows approximately 650,000 clones, with just under 97% occurring only once. Sequenced material: naive CD8+ T cells sorted from blood. Every receptor here comes from a woman aged 25-40 years in good health. The CDR3 runs from the conserved cysteine through the conserved F or W. The order of the fields is V gene, J gene, clone size, D gene, CDR3 DNA, CDR3 protein. A D gene is named only where the DNA matches it firmly. Clone size is not always given. Where it is, it says once, few, many or a class for expanded clones.

TRBV7-9,TRBJ1-1,NA,NA,TGTGCCAGCAGCTATAGTGAATCTGATGAAGCTTTCTTT,CASSYSESDEAFF
TRBV28,TRBJ1-1,once,TRBD1,TGTGCCAGCAGTTTAGGATACCGGGACAGGGAGAACACTGAAGCTTTCTTT,CASSLGYRDRENTEAFF
TRBV7-9,TRBJ2-1,NA,NA,TGTGCCAGCAGCTCAGCTGGGGGTGATGGAGGTGAGCAGTTCTTC,CASSSAGGDGGEQFF
TRBV5-4,TRBJ2-7,NA,NA,TGTGCCAGCAGCTTTTCCAGGGTTGACTCCTACGAGCAGTACTTC,CASSFSRVDSYEQYF
TRBV27,TRBJ1-1,NA,NA,TGTGCCAGCAGTCCCTCGGTCGGGCAGGTGATAGGAACTGAAGCTTTCTTT,CASSPSVGQVIGTEAFF
TRBV27,TRBJ2-1,NA,TRBD2,TGTGCCAGCGGACCGGGACTAGGCTACAATGAGCAGTTCTTC,CASGPGLGYNEQFF
TRBV13,TRBJ1-2,NA,NA,TGTGCCAGCAGCCCCGGTAAGGCGTATAACTATGGCTACACCTTC,CASSPGKAYNYGYTF
TRBV5-6,TRBJ2-3,NA,NA,TGTGCCAGCAGCTTCCCTACAGGGGAGGGAAATACGCAGTATTTT,CASSFPTGEGNTQYF
TRBV29-1,TRBJ2-2,NA,TRBD2,TGCAGCACTTCTAGCGGGAGGGCGTCTGACACCGGGGAGCTGTTTTTT,CSTSSGRASDTGELFF
TRBV28,TRBJ2-7,NA,TRBD2,TGTGCCAGCAGTCTAGGACTAGCTACCTACGAGCAGTACTTC,CASSLGLATYEQYF
TRBV27,TRBJ2-7,once,NA,TGTGCCAGCAGTCCAATCCCTAGCGATTACGAGCAGTACTTC,CASSPIPSDYEQYF
TRBV19,TRBJ2-7,once,TRBD1,TGTGCCAGCGGACAGGGACTCTACGAGCAGTACTTC,CASGQGLYEQYF
TRBV11-2,TRBJ2-2,NA,NA,TGTGCCAGCAGCTCACCCCCAGGGATCACCGGGGAGCTGTTTTTT,CASSSPPGITGELFF
TRBV2,TRBJ2-7,NA,NA,TGTGCCAGCAGTAGCGGCGGGATTTCCTACGAGCAGTACTTC,CASSSGGISYEQYF
TRBV7-9,TRBJ2-1,once,NA,TGTGCCAGCGAAGGTCCCTACAATGAGCAGTTCTTC,CASEGPYNEQFF
TRBV7-3,TRBJ2-2,NA,NA,TGTGCCAGCAGCGCGGGTTCAACTACCGGGGAGCTGTTTTTT,CASSAGSTTGELFF
TRBV19,TRBJ2-1,NA,TRBD2,TGTGCCAGTAGTTTCTGGACTAGCGGGAGGTTCAATGAGCAGTTCTTC,CASSFWTSGRFNEQFF
TRBV5-6,TRBJ2-7,NA,TRBD2,TGTGCCAGCAGCCCCACGGGTAGCGGGAGTGAGCAGTACTTC,CASSPTGSGSEQYF
TRBV2,TRBJ2-6,NA,NA,TGTGCCAGCAGTGAAGCCGAGACATCCTGGGCCAACGTCCTGACTTTC,CASSEAETSWANVLTF
TRBV11-2,TRBJ1-1,NA,NA,TGTGCCAGCAGCTTAAAAAGGTCTGAAGCTTTCTTT,CASSLKRSEAFF
TRBV9,TRBJ1-1,NA,NA,TGTGCCAGCAGCGTAGACGCTTCCACTGAAGCTTTCTTT,CASSVDASTEAFF
TRBV6-5,TRBJ2-7,NA,TRBD2,TGTGCCAGCAGTTACGGGGAGGGATACGAGCAGTACTTC,CASSYGEGYEQYF
TRBV5-4,TRBJ2-7,NA,NA,TGTGCCAGCAGCTTTAAGGGTGGGGACTACGAGCAGTACTTC,CASSFKGGDYEQYF
TRBV7-9,TRBJ1-2,NA,TRBD1,TGTGCCAGCAGCAAACCGGGACAGGGGCATGGCTACACCTTC,CASSKPGQGHGYTF
TRBV11-2,TRBJ2-5,once,TRBD2,TGTGCCAGCAGCTTTTGGGTCGGGACTAGCGTCCAACGGGGAGAGACCCAGTACTTC,CASSFWVGTSVQRGETQYF
TRBV5-6,TRBJ2-7,NA,NA,TGTGCCAGCAGCCAGGCGACTAGTTGGGAGCAGTACTTC,CASSQATSWEQYF
TRBV5-1,TRBJ2-7,NA,NA,TGCGCCAGCAGCTCCAGGGGAGAAAACGAGCAGTACTTC,CASSSRGENEQYF
TRBV7-6,TRBJ2-7,NA,TRBD2,TGTGCCAGCAGCTTAGCTAGCGGGGCTTACGAGCAGTACTTC,CASSLASGAYEQYF
TRBV6-5,TRBJ2-5,NA,TRBD2,TGTGCCAGCAGTCCGGGGGGACGGCAAGAGACCCAGTACTTC,CASSPGGRQETQYF
TRBV11-2,TRBJ1-3,NA,NA,TGTGCCAGCAGCATTTTTACAGGGTTCTCTGGAAACACCATATATTTT,CASSIFTGFSGNTIYF
TRBV5-4,TRBJ1-3,NA,NA,TGTGCCAGCAGCCTTGGGGGAGCAGACGGAAACACCATATATTTT,CASSLGGADGNTIYF
TRBV19,TRBJ2-1,NA,TRBD1,TGTGCCAGTAGTATAGAAGGGGGCGCGTCCTACAATGAGCAGTTCTTC,CASSIEGGASYNEQFF
TRBV7-8,TRBJ2-1,NA,NA,TGTGCCAGCAGCTTAGGAGTGAATGAGCAGTTCTTC,CASSLGVNEQFF
TRBV7-8,TRBJ1-1,NA,NA,TGTGCCAGCAGCAGAGACAGTATCCTGAACACTGAAGCTTTCTTT,CASSRDSILNTEAFF
TRBV19,TRBJ2-1,NA,TRBD2,TGTGCCAGTAGTCTACCCGAGGGACTAGCGGGAGATCTCTACAATGAGCAGTTCTTC,CASSLPEGLAGDLYNEQFF
TRBV9,TRBJ2-2,NA,NA,TGTGCCAGCAGCGTAGAAGAAGGGGAAGACACCGGGGAGCTGTTTTTT,CASSVEEGEDTGELFF
TRBV10-3,TRBJ2-1,NA,NA,TGTGCCATCAGTGAGTCGGCCCCTCTAGGGGATGAGCAGTTCTTC,CAISESAPLGDEQFF
TRBV5-4,TRBJ2-7,NA,NA,TGTGCCAGCAGCTTGGGGGCCTACGAGCAGTACTTC,CASSLGAYEQYF
TRBV2,TRBJ2-7,NA,NA,TGTGCCAGCAAAAGGACCGACTCCTACGAGCAGTACTTC,CASKRTDSYEQYF
TRBV5-6,TRBJ2-7,NA,TRBD2,TGTGCCAGCAGCCGAAGACTAGCGGAGATTTACGAGCAGTACTTC,CASSRRLAEIYEQYF